This record looks at one TCR beta chain sequence and its context. Its antigen is unidentified. This entry is derived from a study of beta chain features in type 1 diabetes. General study findings and limits: Any HLA effect on TCRB rearrangement was left unresolved by small sub-analyses. Type 1 diabetes patients had VDJ junctions that carried fewer insertions and more deletions. Type 1 diabetes patients showed a moderate but significant shortening of TCRB CDR3s in all four CD4+ subsets.

The investigators reverse transcribed all of the isolated RNA, so they sequenced expressed TCRB transcripts. Assay used: immunoSEQ multiplex PCR; TCRdb lists only in-frame clones, some missing. The table lists 600,000 to 750,000 clones, about an eighth of them singletons. Losses at the gene ends were 3 bases for V and 5 bases for J; bases not matched to a gene: 4. CDR1 and CDR2 from the germline V gene are MNHEY and SMNVEV (reference sequence). CDR3 size: 15 residues. This chain connects TRBV27 to TRBJ1-4; 9 bases fit TRBD1. This TCR was recovered from a man aged 25-45 years with type 1 diabetes. The specimen sequenced was naive CD4+ T cells from blood. The CDR3 sequence: CASSFGGQGNEKLFF. CDR3 sequence (DNA): TGTGCCAGCAGTTTCGGGGGACAGGGAAATGAAAAACTGTTTTTT.